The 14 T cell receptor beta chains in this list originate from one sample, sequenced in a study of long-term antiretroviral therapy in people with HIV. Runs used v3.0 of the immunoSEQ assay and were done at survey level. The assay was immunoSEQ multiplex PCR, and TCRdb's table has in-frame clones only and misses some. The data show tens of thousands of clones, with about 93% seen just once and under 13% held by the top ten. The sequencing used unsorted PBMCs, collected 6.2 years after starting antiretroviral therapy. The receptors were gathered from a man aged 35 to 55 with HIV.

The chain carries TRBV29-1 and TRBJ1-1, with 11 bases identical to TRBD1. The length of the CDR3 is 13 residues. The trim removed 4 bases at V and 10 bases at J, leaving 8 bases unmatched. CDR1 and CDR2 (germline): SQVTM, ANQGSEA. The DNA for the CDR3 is TGCAGCGTTGTCGGCCAGGGACAGGGGGGAGCTTTCTTT. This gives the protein CSVVGQGQGGAFF.

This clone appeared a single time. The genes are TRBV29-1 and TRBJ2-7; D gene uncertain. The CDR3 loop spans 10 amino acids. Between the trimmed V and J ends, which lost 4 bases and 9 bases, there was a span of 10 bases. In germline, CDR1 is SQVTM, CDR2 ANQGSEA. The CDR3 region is CSVGSDTQYF. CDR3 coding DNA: TGCAGCGTTGGTTCGGATACGCAGTACTTC.

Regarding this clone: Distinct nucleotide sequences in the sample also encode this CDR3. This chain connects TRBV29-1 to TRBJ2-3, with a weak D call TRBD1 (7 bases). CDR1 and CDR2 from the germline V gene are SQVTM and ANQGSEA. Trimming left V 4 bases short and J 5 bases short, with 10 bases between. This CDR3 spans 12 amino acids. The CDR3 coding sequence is TGCAGCGTTGGCCAGGGGGGAGATACGCAGTATTTT. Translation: CSVGQGGDTQYF.

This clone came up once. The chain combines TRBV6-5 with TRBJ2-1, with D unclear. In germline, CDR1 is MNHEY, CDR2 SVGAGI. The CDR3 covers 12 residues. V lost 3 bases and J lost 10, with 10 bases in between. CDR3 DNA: TGTGCCAGCAGTTATCTGGGTGGAGAGCAGTTCTTC. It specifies CASSYLGGEQFF.

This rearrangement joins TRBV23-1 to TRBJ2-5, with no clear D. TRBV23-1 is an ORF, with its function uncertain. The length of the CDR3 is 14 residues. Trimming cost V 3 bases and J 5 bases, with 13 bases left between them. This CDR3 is CASSQLQEQETQYF. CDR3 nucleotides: TGCGCCAGCAGTCAGTTGCAGGAACAGGAGACCCAGTACTTC.

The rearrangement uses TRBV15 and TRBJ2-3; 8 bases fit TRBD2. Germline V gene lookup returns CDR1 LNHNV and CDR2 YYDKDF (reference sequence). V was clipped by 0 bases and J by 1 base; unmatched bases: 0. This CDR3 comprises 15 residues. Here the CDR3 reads CATSRERGGTDTQYF. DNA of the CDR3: TGTGCCACCAGCAGAGAGCGGGGGGGCACAGATACGCAGTATTTT.

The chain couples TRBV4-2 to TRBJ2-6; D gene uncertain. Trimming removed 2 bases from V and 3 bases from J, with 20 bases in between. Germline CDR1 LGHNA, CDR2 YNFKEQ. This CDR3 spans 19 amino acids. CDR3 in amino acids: CASSQSSGLPVSGANVLTF. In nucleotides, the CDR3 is TGTGCCAGCAGCCAATCCTCTGGGCTCCCCGTAAGTGGGGCCAACGTCCTGACTTTC.

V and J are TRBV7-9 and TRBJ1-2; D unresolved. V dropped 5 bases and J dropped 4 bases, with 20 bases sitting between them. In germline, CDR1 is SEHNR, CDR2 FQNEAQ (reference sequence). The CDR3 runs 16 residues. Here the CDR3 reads CASSPRVERASYGYTF. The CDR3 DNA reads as TGTGCCAGCAGCCCCCGGGTCGAACGGGCTAGCTATGGCTACACCTTC.

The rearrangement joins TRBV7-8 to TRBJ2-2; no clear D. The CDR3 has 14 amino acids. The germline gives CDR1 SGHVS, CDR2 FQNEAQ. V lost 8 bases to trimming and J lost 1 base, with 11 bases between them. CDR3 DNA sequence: TGTGCCAGCGGAACTACGATGAACACCGGGGAGCTGTTTTTT. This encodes CASGTTMNTGELFF.

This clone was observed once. Here the CDR3 DNA reads TGTGCCAGCAGCTCGACCGCCGGGCGGGAGGGGGTAGGGCAGTTCTTC. Encoded protein: CASSSTAGREGVGQFF. V is TRBV7-3 and J is TRBJ2-1, with 9 bases identical to TRBD2. The junction had 16 bases not matched to a gene; V was cut back by 4 bases and J by 12 bases. This CDR3 has 16 amino acids. Germline assignment: CDR1 SGHTA and CDR2 FQGTGA.

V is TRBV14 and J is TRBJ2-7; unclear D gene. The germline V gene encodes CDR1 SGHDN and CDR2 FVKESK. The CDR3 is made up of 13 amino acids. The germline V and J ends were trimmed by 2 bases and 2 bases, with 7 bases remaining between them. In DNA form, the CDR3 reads TGTGCCAGCAGCCAATCCCCGACCTACGAGCAGTACTTC. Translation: CASSQSPTYEQYF.

In DNA form, the CDR3 reads TGTGCCAGCTCACCACTCACCGGGGATGAAGCTTTCTTT. It yields the protein CASSPLTGDEAFF. The chain is built from TRBV18 and TRBJ1-1, with D hard to call. This CDR3 comprises 13 residues. V was cut by 1 base and J by 7 bases, with 10 bases left in between. Germline assignment: CDR1 KGHSH and CDR2 LQKENI.

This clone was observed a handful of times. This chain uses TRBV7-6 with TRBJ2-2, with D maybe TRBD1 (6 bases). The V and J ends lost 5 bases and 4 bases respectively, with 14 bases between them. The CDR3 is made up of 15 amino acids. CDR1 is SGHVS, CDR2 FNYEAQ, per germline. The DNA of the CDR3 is TGTGCCAGCAGCCCCGGGCAGGGGATCACCGGGGAGCTGTTTTTT. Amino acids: CASSPGQGITGELFF. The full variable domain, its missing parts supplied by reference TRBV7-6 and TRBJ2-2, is GAGVSQSPRYKVTKRGQDVALRCDPISGHVSLYWYRQALGQGPEFLTYFNYEAQQDKSGLPNDRFSAERPEGSISTLTIQRTEQRDSAMYRCASSPGQGITGELFFGEGSRLTVL.

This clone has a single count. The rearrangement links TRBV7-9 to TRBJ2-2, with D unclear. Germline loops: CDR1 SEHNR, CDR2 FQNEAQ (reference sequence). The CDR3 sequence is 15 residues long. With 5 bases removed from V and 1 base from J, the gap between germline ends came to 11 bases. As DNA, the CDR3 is TGTGCCAGCAGCCCCTACGCTGGGAACACCGGGGAGCTGTTTTTT. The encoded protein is CASSPYAGNTGELFF.